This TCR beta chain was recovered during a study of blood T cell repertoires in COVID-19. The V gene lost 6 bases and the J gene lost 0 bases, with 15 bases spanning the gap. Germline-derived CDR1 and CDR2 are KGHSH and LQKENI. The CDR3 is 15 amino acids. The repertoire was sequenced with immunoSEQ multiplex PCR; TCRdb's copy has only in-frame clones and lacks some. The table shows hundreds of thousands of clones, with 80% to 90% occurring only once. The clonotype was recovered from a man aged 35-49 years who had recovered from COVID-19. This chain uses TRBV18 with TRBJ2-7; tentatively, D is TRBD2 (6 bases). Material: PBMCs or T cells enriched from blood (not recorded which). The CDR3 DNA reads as TGTGCCAGCTCCCTCGGGTGGGAGGTCTCCTACGAGCAGTACTTC. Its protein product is CASSLGWEVSYEQYF.